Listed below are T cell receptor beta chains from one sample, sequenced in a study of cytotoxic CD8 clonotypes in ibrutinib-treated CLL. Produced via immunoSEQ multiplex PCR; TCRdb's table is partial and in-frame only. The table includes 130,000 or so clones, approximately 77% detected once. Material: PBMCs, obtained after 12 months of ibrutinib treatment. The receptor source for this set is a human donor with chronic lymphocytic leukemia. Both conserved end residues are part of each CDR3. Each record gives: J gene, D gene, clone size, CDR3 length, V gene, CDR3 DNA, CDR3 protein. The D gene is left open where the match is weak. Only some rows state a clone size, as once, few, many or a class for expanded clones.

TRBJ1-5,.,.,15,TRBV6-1,TGTGCCAGCACGGGCGAGGGATATAGCAATCAGCCCCAGCATTTT,CASTGEGYSNQPQHF
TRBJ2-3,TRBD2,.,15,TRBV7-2,TGTGCCAGCAGCCAACAAGCGGGAGACACAGATACGCAGTATTTT,CASSQQAGDTDTQYF
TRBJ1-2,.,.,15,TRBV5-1,TGCGCCAGCAGCTTTCAATGGGGGCCTAACTATGGCTACACCTTC,CASSFQWGPNYGYTF
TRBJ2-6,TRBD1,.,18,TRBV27,TGTGCCAGCAGTCATCGACAGGGGGCTAACTCTGGGGCCAACGTCCTGACTTTC,CASSHRQGANSGANVLTF
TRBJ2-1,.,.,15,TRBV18,TGTGCCAGCTCACCTAGTACCCGGAGCCCTTATGAGCAGTTCTTC,CASSPSTRSPYEQFF
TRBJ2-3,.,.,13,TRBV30,TGTGCCTGGAGTGGTTTTGGTACGGGGACGCAGTATTTT,CAWSGFGTGTQYF
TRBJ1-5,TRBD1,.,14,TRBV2,TGTGCCAGCAAAAAGGGGGCTAGCAATCAGCCCCAGCATTTT,CASKKGASNQPQHF
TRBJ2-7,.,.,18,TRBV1,TGCACCAGCAGCCAAGAATGGGACTGGACTAGCGGGCCCTACGAGCAGTACTTC,CTSSQEWDWTSGPYEQYF
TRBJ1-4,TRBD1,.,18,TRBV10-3,TGTGCCATCAGTGTTGGGACAGGAACATCTGCAACTAATGAAAAACTGTTTTTT,CAISVGTGTSATNEKLFF
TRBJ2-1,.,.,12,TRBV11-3,TGTGCCAGCAGCCGCGCCCACAATGAGCAGTTCTTC,CASSRAHNEQFF
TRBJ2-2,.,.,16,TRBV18,TGTGCCAGCTCACCACTTCTACTCAGCAACACCGGGGAGCTGTTTTTT,CASSPLLLSNTGELFF
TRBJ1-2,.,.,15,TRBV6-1,TGTGCCAGCAGTGAAGGGGACGGATGGAACTATGGCTACACCTTC,CASSEGDGWNYGYTF
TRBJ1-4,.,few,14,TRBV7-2,TGTGCCAGCAGCTCGAGTGGCACGGGGCAAAAACTGTTTTTT,CASSSSGTGQKLFF
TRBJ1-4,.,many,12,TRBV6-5,TGTGCCAGCAGCCCCGACGACGAAAAACTGTTTTTT,CASSPDDEKLFF
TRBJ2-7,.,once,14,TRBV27,TGTGCCAGCATAAAGAACGGACACAGTTACGAGCAGTACTTC,CASIKNGHSYEQYF
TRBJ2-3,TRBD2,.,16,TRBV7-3,TGTGCCAGCAGCTATGGGATGGCGGGAGGCTTAGATACGCAGTATTTT,CASSYGMAGGLDTQYF
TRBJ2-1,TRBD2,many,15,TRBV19,TGTGCCAGTAAAGGGCGGGGGACTACCTACAATGAGCAGTTCTTC,CASKGRGTTYNEQFF
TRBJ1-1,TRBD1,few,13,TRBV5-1,TGCGCCAGCAGCCCGTGGACAGGGACTGAAGCTTTCTTT,CASSPWTGTEAFF
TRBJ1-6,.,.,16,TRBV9,TGTGCCAGCAGCGTAGATCCGGGGGTCTATAATTCACCCCTCCACTTT,CASSVDPGVYNSPLHF
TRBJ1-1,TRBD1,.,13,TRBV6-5,TGTGCCAGTTCACAGGGGGCAATCGGGGAAGCTTTCTTT,CASSQGAIGEAFF
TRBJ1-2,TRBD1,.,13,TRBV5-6,TGTGCCAGCAGCTTCGGACAGGGTTATGGCTACACCTTC,CASSFGQGYGYTF
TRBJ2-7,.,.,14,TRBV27,TGTGCCAGCAGTTTATCGGCTCACGGCTACGAGCAGTACTTC,CASSLSAHGYEQYF
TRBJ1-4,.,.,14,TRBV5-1,TGCGCCAGCAGATCCGGGGCGGGAGGTGAAAAACTGTTTTTT,CASRSGAGGEKLFF
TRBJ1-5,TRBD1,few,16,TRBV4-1,TGCGCCAGCAGCCAAGAAGGAGGGGGCAGCAATCAGCCCCAGCATTTT,CASSQEGGGSNQPQHF
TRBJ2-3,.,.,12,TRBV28,TGTGCCAGCAGTCCCTCCCGCCCTACGCAGTATTTT,CASSPSRPTQYF
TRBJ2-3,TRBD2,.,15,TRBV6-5,TGTGCCAGCACCCCGGGGGGGACACTAAGCTATACGCAGTATTTT,CASTPGGTLSYTQYF
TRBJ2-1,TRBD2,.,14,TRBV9,TGTGCCAGCAGCGTAGCTGGACTAGCACATGAGCAGTTCTTC,CASSVAGLAHEQFF
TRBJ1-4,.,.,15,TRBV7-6,TGTGCCAGCAGCCCGACCGCCTCAACTAATGAAAAACTGTTTTTT,CASSPTASTNEKLFF
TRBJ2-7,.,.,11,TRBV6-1,TGTGCCAGCAGAGAGGGATCCGAGCAGTACTTC,CASREGSEQYF
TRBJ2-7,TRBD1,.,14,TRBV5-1,TGCGCCAGCACTATGGTGGGACAGGGGTACGAGCAGTACTTC,CASTMVGQGYEQYF
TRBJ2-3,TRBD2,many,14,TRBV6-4,TGTGCCAGCAGTGATTCAGGGAGGGAAGATACGCAGTATTTT,CASSDSGREDTQYF
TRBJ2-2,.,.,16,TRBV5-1,TGCGCCAGCAGCCGAATAGCCGGGATAGATACCGGGGAGCTGTTTTTT,CASSRIAGIDTGELFF
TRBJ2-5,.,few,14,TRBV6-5,TGTGCCAGCAGCATGGGACTCTCTCAAGAGACCCAGTACTTC,CASSMGLSQETQYF
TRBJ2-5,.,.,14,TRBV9,TGTGCCAGCAGCGAACGGGAGTACCAAGAGACCCAGTACTTC,CASSEREYQETQYF
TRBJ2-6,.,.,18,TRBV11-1,TGTGCCAGCAGCTTAGATCAACGGACCCGCTCTGGGGCCAACGTCCTGACTTTC,CASSLDQRTRSGANVLTF
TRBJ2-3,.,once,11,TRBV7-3,TGTGCCAGCAGCTCCGGGAATACGCAGTATTTT,CASSSGNTQYF
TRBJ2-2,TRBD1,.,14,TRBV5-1,TGCGCCAGCAGCTTAGGACAGGGCACCGGGGAGCTGTTTTTT,CASSLGQGTGELFF
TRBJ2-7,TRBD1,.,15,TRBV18,TGTGCCAGCTCAGTGGGACAGGTCATGTCCTACGAGCAGTACTTC,CASSVGQVMSYEQYF
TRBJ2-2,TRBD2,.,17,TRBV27,TGTGCCAGCAGTCCTCGGGTCGGGCGGGGGGTAACCGGGGAGCTGTTTTTT,CASSPRVGRGVTGELFF
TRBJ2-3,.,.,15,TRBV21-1,TGTGCCAGCAGGACGGCCCGGCCCCCCCCAGATACGCAGTATTTT,CASRTARPPPDTQYF
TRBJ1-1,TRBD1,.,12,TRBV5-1,TGCGCCAGCAGTTCGACAGGGATTGAAGCTTTCTTT,CASSSTGIEAFF
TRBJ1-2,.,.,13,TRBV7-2,TGTGCCAGCAGCTTAGGTCCTAACTATGGCTACACCTTC,CASSLGPNYGYTF
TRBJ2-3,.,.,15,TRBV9,TGTGCCAGCAGCGTAAATCTCGGGGGGCCAGATACGCAGTATTTT,CASSVNLGGPDTQYF